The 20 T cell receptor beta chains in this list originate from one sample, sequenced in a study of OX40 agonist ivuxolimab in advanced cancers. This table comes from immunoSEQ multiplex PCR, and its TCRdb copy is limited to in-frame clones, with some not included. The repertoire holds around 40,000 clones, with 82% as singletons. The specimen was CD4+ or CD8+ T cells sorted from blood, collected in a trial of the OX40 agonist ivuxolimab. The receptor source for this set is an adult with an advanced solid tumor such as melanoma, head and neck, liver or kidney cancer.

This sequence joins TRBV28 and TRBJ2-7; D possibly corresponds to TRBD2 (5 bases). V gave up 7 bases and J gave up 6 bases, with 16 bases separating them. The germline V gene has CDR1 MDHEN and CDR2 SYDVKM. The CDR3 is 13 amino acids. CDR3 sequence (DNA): TGTGCCAGCACTCTTCGGGGATTTCGCGAGCAGTACTTC. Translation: CASTLRGFREQYF.

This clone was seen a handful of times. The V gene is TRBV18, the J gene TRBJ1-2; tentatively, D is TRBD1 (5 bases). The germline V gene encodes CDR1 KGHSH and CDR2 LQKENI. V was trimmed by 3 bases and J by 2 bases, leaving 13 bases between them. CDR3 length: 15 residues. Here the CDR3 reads CASSPPGGANYGYTF. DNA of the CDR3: TGTGCCAGCTCACCTCCAGGTGGGGCCAACTATGGCTACACCTTC.

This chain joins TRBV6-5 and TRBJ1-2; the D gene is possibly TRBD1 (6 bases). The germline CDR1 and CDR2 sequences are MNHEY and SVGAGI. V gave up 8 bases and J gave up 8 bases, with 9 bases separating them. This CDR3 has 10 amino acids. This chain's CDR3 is CASGGQGYTF. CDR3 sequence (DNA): TGTGCCAGCGGTGGACAGGGCTACACCTTC.

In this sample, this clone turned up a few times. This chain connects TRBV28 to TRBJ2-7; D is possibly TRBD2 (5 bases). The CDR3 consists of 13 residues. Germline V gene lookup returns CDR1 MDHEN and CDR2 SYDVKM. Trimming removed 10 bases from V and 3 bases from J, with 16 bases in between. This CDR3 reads CATFRSGYYEQYF. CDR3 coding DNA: TGTGCCACCTTTAGGAGCGGATACTACGAGCAGTACTTC.

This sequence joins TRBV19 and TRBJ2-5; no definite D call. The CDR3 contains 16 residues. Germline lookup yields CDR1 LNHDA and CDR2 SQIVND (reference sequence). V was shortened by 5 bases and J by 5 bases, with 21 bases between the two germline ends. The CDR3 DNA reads TGTGCCAGTAGTCCCCGGGTACCGGGCATGGAGGAGACCCAGTACTTC. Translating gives CASSPRVPGMEETQYF. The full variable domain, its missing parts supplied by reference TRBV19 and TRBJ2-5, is DGGITQSPKYLFRKEGQNVTLSCEQNLNHDAMYWYRQDPGQGLRLIYYSQIVNDFQKGDIAEGYSVSREKKESFPLTVTSAQKNPTAFYLCASSPRVPGMEETQYFGPGTRLLVL.

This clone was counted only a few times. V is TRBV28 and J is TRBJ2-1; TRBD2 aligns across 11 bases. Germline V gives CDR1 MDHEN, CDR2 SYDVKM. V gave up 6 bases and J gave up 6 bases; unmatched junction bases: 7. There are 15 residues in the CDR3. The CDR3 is CASRLAGVALNEQFF. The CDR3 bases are TGTGCCAGCAGACTAGCGGGAGTAGCCCTCAATGAGCAGTTCTTC.

The CDR3 region is CASSLSGGGTYEQYF. DNA of the CDR3: TGTGCCAGCAGCTTAAGTGGTGGAGGGACCTACGAGCAGTACTTC. V usage is TRBV11-3 and J usage is TRBJ2-7, with a possible D match to TRBD2 (6 bases). The CDR3 totals 15 residues. Germline CDR1 SGHNT, CDR2 YENEEA. Trimming shortened V by 2 bases and J by 2 bases, and 13 bases separated the two germline ends.

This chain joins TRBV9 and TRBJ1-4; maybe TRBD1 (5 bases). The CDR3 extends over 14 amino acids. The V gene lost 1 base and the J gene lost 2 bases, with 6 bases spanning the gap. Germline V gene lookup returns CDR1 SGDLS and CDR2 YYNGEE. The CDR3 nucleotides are TGTGCCAGCAGCGTACAGGGTACTAATGAAAAACTGTTTTTT. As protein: CASSVQGTNEKLFF.

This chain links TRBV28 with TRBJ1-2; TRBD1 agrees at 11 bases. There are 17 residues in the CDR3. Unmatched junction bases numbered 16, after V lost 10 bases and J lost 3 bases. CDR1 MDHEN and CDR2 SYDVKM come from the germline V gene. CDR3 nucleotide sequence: TGTGCCATCTACCTCCGGGACAGGGGGAAAGGAGACTATGGCTACACCTTC. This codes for CAIYLRDRGKGDYGYTF.

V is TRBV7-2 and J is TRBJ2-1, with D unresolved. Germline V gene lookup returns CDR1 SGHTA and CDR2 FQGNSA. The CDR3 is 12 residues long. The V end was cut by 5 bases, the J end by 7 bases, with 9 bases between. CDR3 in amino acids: CASSAPSNEQFF. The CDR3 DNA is TGTGCCAGCAGCGCCCCATCGAATGAGCAGTTCTTC.

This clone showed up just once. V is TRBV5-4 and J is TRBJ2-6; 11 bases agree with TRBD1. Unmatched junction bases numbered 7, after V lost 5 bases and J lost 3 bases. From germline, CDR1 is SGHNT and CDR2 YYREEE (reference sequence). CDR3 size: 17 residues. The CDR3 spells CASRFWTGGGGANVLTF. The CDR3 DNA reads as TGTGCCAGCAGGTTTTGGACAGGGGGCGGTGGGGCCAACGTCCTGACTTTC.

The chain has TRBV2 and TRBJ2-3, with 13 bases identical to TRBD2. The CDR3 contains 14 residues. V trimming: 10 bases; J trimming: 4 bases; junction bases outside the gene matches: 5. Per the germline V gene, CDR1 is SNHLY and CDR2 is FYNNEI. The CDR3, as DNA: TGTGCCACTAAACTAGCGGGAGGGCCAGATACGCAGTATTTT. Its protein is CATKLAGGPDTQYF.

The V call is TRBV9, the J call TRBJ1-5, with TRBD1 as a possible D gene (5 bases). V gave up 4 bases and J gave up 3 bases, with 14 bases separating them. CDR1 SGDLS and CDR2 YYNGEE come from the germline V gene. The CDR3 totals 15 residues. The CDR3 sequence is CASSPGGVSNQPQHF. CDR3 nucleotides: TGTGCCAGCAGCCCGGGGGGGGTATCCAATCAGCCCCAGCATTTT.

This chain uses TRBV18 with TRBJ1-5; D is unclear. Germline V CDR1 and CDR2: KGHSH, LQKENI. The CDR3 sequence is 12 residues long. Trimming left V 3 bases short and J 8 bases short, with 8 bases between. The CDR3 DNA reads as TGTGCCAGCTCACCCGATACAGAGCCCCAGCATTTT. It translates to CASSPDTEPQHF.

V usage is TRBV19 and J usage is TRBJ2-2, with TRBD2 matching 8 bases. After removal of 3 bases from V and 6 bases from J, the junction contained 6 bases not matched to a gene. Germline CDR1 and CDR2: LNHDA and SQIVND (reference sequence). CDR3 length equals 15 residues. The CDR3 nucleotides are TGTGCCAGTAGTATGAGCGGGAGTTTAGCCGGGGAGCTGTTTTTT. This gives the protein CASSMSGSLAGELFF.

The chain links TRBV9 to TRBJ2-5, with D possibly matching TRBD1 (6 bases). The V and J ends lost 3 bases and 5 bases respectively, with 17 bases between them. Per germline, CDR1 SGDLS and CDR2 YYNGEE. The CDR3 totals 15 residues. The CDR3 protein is CASSAQGQSLETQYF. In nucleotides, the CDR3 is TGTGCCAGCAGCGCCCAAGGACAGTCCTTGGAGACCCAGTACTTC.

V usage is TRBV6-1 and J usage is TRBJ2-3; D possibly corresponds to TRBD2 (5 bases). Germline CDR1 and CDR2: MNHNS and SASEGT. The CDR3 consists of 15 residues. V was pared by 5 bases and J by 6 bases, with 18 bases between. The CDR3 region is CASSLTGNSGDTQYF. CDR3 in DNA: TGTGCCAGCAGTTTGACCGGGAATTCGGGCGATACGCAGTATTTT.

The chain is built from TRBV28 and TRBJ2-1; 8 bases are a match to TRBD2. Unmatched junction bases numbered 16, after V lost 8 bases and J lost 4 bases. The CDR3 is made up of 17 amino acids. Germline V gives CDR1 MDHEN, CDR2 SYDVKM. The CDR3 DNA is TGTGCCAGCCAGACCCGATTCAGCGGGAGCCGTTACAATGAGCAGTTCTTC. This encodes CASQTRFSGSRYNEQFF.

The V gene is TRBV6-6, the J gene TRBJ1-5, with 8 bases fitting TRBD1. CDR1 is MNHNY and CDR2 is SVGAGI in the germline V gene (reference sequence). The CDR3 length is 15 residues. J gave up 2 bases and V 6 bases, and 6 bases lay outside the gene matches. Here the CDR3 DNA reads TGTGCCAGCAGGGACGGACAGGGTGGCAATCAGCCCCAGCATTTT. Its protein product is CASRDGQGGNQPQHF.

CDR3 region: CASSVGTFTGELFF. CDR3 sequence (DNA): TGTGCCAGCAGCGTCGGGACGTTTACCGGGGAGCTGTTTTTT. V and J are TRBV7-2 and TRBJ2-2; perhaps D is TRBD1 or TRBD2 (5 bases each). Germline V CDR1 and CDR2: SGHTA, FQGNSA. This CDR3 is 14 amino acids long. V shed 5 bases and J shed 5 bases, with 12 bases lying between them. Full variable domain (outside the CDR3, taken from reference TRBV7-2 and TRBJ2-2): GAGVSQSPSNKVTEKGKDVELRCDPISGHTALYWYRQSLGQGLEFLIYFQGNSAPDKSGLPSDRFSAERTGGSVSTLTIQRTQQEDSAVYLCASSVGTFTGELFFGEGSRLTVL.